The rows below give T cell receptor beta chains drawn from one sample of a study of control samples from healthy donors and cancer patients. The data were produced by immunoSEQ multiplex PCR, yet TCRdb's version contains in-frame clones alone and is incomplete. The repertoire consists of around 82,000 clones, with approximately 87% occurring once and the leading ten covering around 18%. The sample comprised blood. Source of these receptors: a man aged 50 to 59 in good health. CDR3s include the opening cysteine and the closing phenylalanine or tryptophan. The order of the fields is J gene, clone size, D gene, V gene, CDR3 DNA, CDR3 protein. D genes are given only for firm matches. Clone size is stated in some rows and not others, as once, few, many or a class when expanded.

TRBJ1-1,few,NA,TRBV7-2,TGTGCCAGCAGCCTTGTCGGGGGAGGGAACACTGAAGCTTTCTTT,CASSLVGGGNTEAFF
TRBJ2-5,NA,NA,TRBV4-1,TGCGCCAGCAGCCAACGAAAGGGAATTGAGGGCCAAGAGACCCAGTACTTC,CASSQRKGIEGQETQYF
TRBJ2-7,NA,NA,TRBV24-1,TGTGCCACCAGTGACCCCCGACAAGGCTACGAGCAGTACTTC,CATSDPRQGYEQYF
TRBJ1-6,NA,TRBD1,TRBV5-1,TGCGCCAGCAGCTTGGTGGCGGGACAGGGAAGCATCGGAGGTGGTTCACCCCTCCACTTT,CASSLVAGQGSIGGGSPLHF
TRBJ2-3,once,TRBD2,TRBV6-2/TRBV6-3,TGTGCCAGCAGTTCCGGGACTAGTCCAGATACGCAGTATTTT,CASSSGTSPDTQYF
TRBJ2-6,NA,NA,TRBV2,TGTGCCAGCAGTTCCCGCTCTGGGGCCAACGTCCTGACTTTC,CASSSRSGANVLTF
TRBJ1-5,NA,NA,TRBV18,TGTGCCAGCTCACTGTTGGGTAGCAATCAGCCCCAGCATTTT,CASSLLGSNQPQHF
TRBJ1-2,NA,NA,TRBV18,TGTGCCAGCTCACTCGACGCGAACTATGGCTACACCTTC,CASSLDANYGYTF
TRBJ1-5,NA,NA,TRBV7-2,TGTGCCAGCAGCACCGGGACACCCAATCAGCCCCAGCATTTT,CASSTGTPNQPQHF
TRBJ1-2,once,TRBD1,TRBV23-1,TGCGCCAGCAGTCCCCCCCCCGTGGGACAGGGGGCGCGTGGCTACACCTTC,CASSPPPVGQGARGYTF
TRBJ2-5,NA,TRBD2,TRBV9,TGTGCCAGCAGCGTAGATGCTAGCGGGCGGCAAGAGACCCAGTACTTC,CASSVDASGRQETQYF
TRBJ2-3,NA,NA,TRBV6-5,TGTGCCAGCAGCCCAATCGCGGCTAGCACAGATACGCAGTATTTT,CASSPIAASTDTQYF
TRBJ1-3,NA,TRBD1,TRBV24-1,TGTGCCACCAGTGAAGGGACAGTCGGAAACACCATATATTTT,CATSEGTVGNTIYF
TRBJ2-3,NA,TRBD1,TRBV6-6,TGTGCCAGCAGTTATCACCGGGACAGGTACACAGATACGCAGTATTTT,CASSYHRDRYTDTQYF
TRBJ1-6,NA,NA,TRBV6-1,TGTGCCAGCAGTGAGGAAATAGGGGGGACCTATAATTCACCCCTCCACTTT,CASSEEIGGTYNSPLHF
TRBJ2-7,NA,NA,TRBV11-2,TGTGCCAGCAGCTTCGAAGGCTCCTACGAGCAGTACTTC,CASSFEGSYEQYF
TRBJ1-3,NA,NA,TRBV25-1,TGTGCCAGCAGCCCCCGACAAGACTCTGGAAACACCATATATTTT,CASSPRQDSGNTIYF
TRBJ2-5,NA,TRBD1,TRBV27,TGTGCCAGCAGTTTCCGACAGGGGTCGGGGACCCAGTACTTC,CASSFRQGSGTQYF
TRBJ2-2,once,TRBD2,TRBV9,TGTGCCAGCAGCGATGGACTAGCGGGAGTCACCGGGGAGCTGTTTTTT,CASSDGLAGVTGELFF
TRBJ2-1,NA,NA,TRBV7-8,TGTGCCAGCAGCTTAGGTGCGGTGGGGCCGTACAATGAGCAGTTCTTC,CASSLGAVGPYNEQFF
TRBJ1-2,once,NA,TRBV12-3/TRBV12-4,TGTGCCAGCAGTCCGGGACACCCCTTTGGCTACACCTTC,CASSPGHPFGYTF
TRBJ2-1,few,NA,TRBV19,TGTGCCAGTAGTTCCGGGACACTATCCTACAATGAGCAGTTCTTC,CASSSGTLSYNEQFF
TRBJ2-2,NA,NA,TRBV7-3,TGTGCCAGCAGCTTAACGGGCGGCAGCTACACCGGGGAGCTGTTTTTT,CASSLTGGSYTGELFF
TRBJ2-1,NA,NA,TRBV4-3,TGCGCCAGCAGCCCGGAAAACAATGAGCAGTTCTTC,CASSPENNEQFF
TRBJ1-5,NA,NA,TRBV7-2,TGTGCCAGCAGCCCGACCGCAGGGAGCTCTCAGCCCCAGCATTTT,CASSPTAGSSQPQHF
TRBJ2-7,NA,TRBD1,TRBV10-3,TGTGCCATCAGACGGACAGGGGGCACCTACGAGCAGTACTTC,CAIRRTGGTYEQYF
TRBJ2-2,NA,TRBD2,TRBV7-2,TGTGCCAGCAGCCCCGGGACTAGCTTACCCGGGGAGCTGTTTTTT,CASSPGTSLPGELFF
TRBJ2-3,NA,TRBD2,TRBV11-2,TGTGCCAGCAGCTTAGGTTCTAGCGGTACAGATACGCAGTATTTT,CASSLGSSGTDTQYF
TRBJ2-1,once,NA,TRBV5-6,TGTGCCAGCAGGCCTACAACAGGGAGCTCCTACAATGAGCAGTTCTTC,CASRPTTGSSYNEQFF
TRBJ1-3,NA,TRBD1,TRBV7-9,TGTGCCAGCAGCCCTGGACAGGCCCTTTTTGGAAACACCATATATTTT,CASSPGQALFGNTIYF
TRBJ2-1,few,NA,TRBV7-3,TGTGCCAGCAGCTTAAGGCCAGCCGGGGGACGCGACAATGAGCAGTTCTTC,CASSLRPAGGRDNEQFF
TRBJ2-1,NA,NA,TRBV7-8,TGTGCCAGCAGCTTAAGGGTTGGGCGGAGAAGCTCCTACAATGAGCAGTTCTTC,CASSLRVGRRSSYNEQFF
TRBJ1-2,NA,TRBD1,TRBV7-3,TGTGCCAGCAGCCCAAGCGCCGGGACAGACTATGGCTACACCTTC,CASSPSAGTDYGYTF
TRBJ1-1,NA,NA,TRBV29-1,TGCAGCTTCCGAGGGAACACTGAAGCTTTCTTT,CSFRGNTEAFF
TRBJ2-2,NA,NA,TRBV21-1,TGTGCCAGCAGCGACCGACAGGGGAGGCACACCGGGGAGCTGTTTTTT,CASSDRQGRHTGELFF
TRBJ1-4,NA,NA,TRBV5-1,TGCGCCAGCAGCCCGGACAGCGACAATGAAAAACTGTTTTTT,CASSPDSDNEKLFF
TRBJ2-2,NA,NA,TRBV5-4,TGTGCCAGCAGAAAGGACAACCCCACCGGGGAGCTGTTTTTT,CASRKDNPTGELFF
TRBJ1-2,few,TRBD1,TRBV30,TGTGCCTTATCCCGACAGGGCGGTAACTATGGCTACACCTTC,CALSRQGGNYGYTF
TRBJ2-3,NA,TRBD2,TRBV28,TGTGCCAGCAGACCAGCCGGGACTAGATTGGATACGCAGTATTTT,CASRPAGTRLDTQYF
TRBJ2-5,NA,NA,TRBV5-4,TGTGCCAGCAGCTTGTCCTCGAGCGGGCCGCCACTTTTTAAGAGAACCCAGTACTTC,CASSLSSSGPPLFKRTQYF
TRBJ1-6,NA,NA,TRBV6-6,TGTGCCAGCAGTTATGGAGGATTGGATTCACCCCTCCACTTT,CASSYGGLDSPLHF
TRBJ1-6,NA,NA,TRBV9,TGTGCCAGCAGCGTAGAGAGCTATAATTCACCCCTCCACTTT,CASSVESYNSPLHF
TRBJ2-7,NA,NA,TRBV7-6,TGTGCCAGCAGCTTATACGCAGGGAGCTCCTACGAGCAGTACTTC,CASSLYAGSSYEQYF
TRBJ2-3,NA,TRBD2,TRBV9,TGTGCCAGCAGCGTAGAAGGTAGCGGGGGCCTGAGCACAGATACGCAGTATTTT,CASSVEGSGGLSTDTQYF
TRBJ1-5,NA,NA,TRBV7-6,TGTGCCAGCAGCCTCAACGGAGGGAATAGCAATCAGCCCCAGCATTTT,CASSLNGGNSNQPQHF